Listed below are T cell receptor beta chains from one sample, sequenced in a study of shared clonotypes between healthy human individuals. Assay used: immunoSEQ multiplex PCR; TCRdb lists only in-frame clones, some missing. The sample contains some 2,500,000 clones, roughly 90% of which appear only once. Sequencing was carried out using naive CD4+ T cells from PBMCs. The receptors stem from a man between 18 and 35 years old in good health. Some clones in this sample may be carry-over from other donors' samples. CDR3s include the opening cysteine and the closing phenylalanine or tryptophan. Fields, in order: V gene, J gene, D gene, clone size, CDR3 DNA, CDR3 protein. D genes are given only for firm matches. Clone size, where shown, is once, few, many, or a class for clones that have expanded.

TRBV28	TRBJ2-2	TRBD1	NA	TGTGCCAGCACCCTAAATTTGAATTGGTTACAGGGGTCCACCGGGGAGCTGTTTTTT	CASTLNLNWLQGSTGELFF
TRBV11-2	TRBJ1-2	TRBD1	NA	TGTGCCAGCAGCCTGGACAGGGATAACTATGGCTACACCTTC	CASSLDRDNYGYTF
TRBV11-3	TRBJ2-1	TRBD2	NA	TGTGCCAGCAGCGACCGAGCGGGAGTCGGCGATGAGCAGTTCTTC	CASSDRAGVGDEQFF
TRBV9	TRBJ2-2	NA	NA	TGTGCCAGCAGCGAAACACAGGGTTCCGGGGAGCTGTTTTTT	CASSETQGSGELFF
TRBV11-2	TRBJ2-1	TRBD2	NA	TGTGCCAGCGCCGGGACTAGCGGGATTCGGGCCTACAATGAGCAGTTCTTC	CASAGTSGIRAYNEQFF
TRBV30	TRBJ2-1	NA	once	TGTGCCTGGAGTGTATTAGGATATGAGCAGTTCTTC	CAWSVLGYEQFF
TRBV28	TRBJ2-3	NA	NA	TGTGCCAGTCATTCACGGCCAGTTAGCACAGATACGCAGTATTTT	CASHSRPVSTDTQYF
TRBV9	TRBJ2-1	NA	NA	TGTGCCAGCAGCGTAGAGGGCTTTGTGAATGAGCAGTTCTTC	CASSVEGFVNEQFF
TRBV2	TRBJ2-5	NA	NA	TGTGCCGGCAGGACGGAGGGGAGGCAAGAGACCCAGTACTTC	CAGRTEGRQETQYF
TRBV4-2	TRBJ1-1	NA	NA	TGTGCCAGCAGCCAAGACCACAGGGACACTGAAGCTTTCTTT	CASSQDHRDTEAFF
TRBV4-1	TRBJ1-2	TRBD1	NA	TGCGCCAGCAGCCAGGGACAGGGTGGTAACTATGGCTACACCTTC	CASSQGQGGNYGYTF
TRBV7-9	TRBJ1-1	TRBD1	NA	TGTGCCAGCAGCTTAGCGGTCCGGCAGGGGGGCCGTGAAGCTTTCTTT	CASSLAVRQGGREAFF
TRBV28	TRBJ2-3	NA	NA	TGTGCCAGCAGTTTAGGGGGGACCCCTAGCACAGATACGCAGTATTTT	CASSLGGTPSTDTQYF
TRBV9	TRBJ1-1	TRBD1	NA	TGTGCCAGCAGCGCCCAACCGGGACAGGGGAACACTGAAGCTTTCTTT	CASSAQPGQGNTEAFF
TRBV6-5	TRBJ2-7	NA	NA	TGTGCCAGCTTACCCCGACGGGATGGTTCCCACGAGCAGTACTTC	CASLPRRDGSHEQYF
TRBV9	TRBJ1-2	NA	NA	TGTGCCAGCAGCGCAAACTATGGCTACACCTTC	CASSANYGYTF
TRBV7-2	TRBJ1-2	TRBD1	NA	TGTGCCAGCAGCACCCGGGACAGTTCGTATGGCTACACCTTC	CASSTRDSSYGYTF
TRBV5-4	TRBJ2-2	NA	NA	TGTGCCAGCAGCTGGGGTGGCGGGACCCTTTACACCGGGGAGCTGTTTTTT	CASSWGGGTLYTGELFF
TRBV6-5	TRBJ2-2	TRBD2	NA	TGTGCCAGCAGTTACTCCCTCCCGGGAGGCACCGGGGAGCTGTTTTTT	CASSYSLPGGTGELFF
TRBV7-2	TRBJ2-1	TRBD2	NA	TGTGCCAGCAGCCTAAGGACTAGCGGGAGGAATGAGCAGTTCTTC	CASSLRTSGRNEQFF
TRBV9	TRBJ2-5	NA	NA	TGTGCCAGCAGCGTTGGTATGGTGGAGACCCAGTACTTC	CASSVGMVETQYF
TRBV7-3	TRBJ2-1	TRBD2	once	TGTGCCAGCAGCTTAACACTCCCAAGCGGGAGAAATGAGCAGTTCTTC	CASSLTLPSGRNEQFF
TRBV13	TRBJ1-2	NA	NA	TGTGCCAGCAGCTTAGTTGGCAGAGCCGTGGCCGGCTACACCTTC	CASSLVGRAVAGYTF
TRBV29-1	TRBJ2-7	TRBD1	NA	TGCAGCGTTGGGGAGTGGGACAGACCACTGAGTGAGCAGTACTTC	CSVGEWDRPLSEQYF
TRBV7-7	TRBJ2-2	TRBD1	NA	TGTGCCAGCAGCCCCGGACAGGGGATTGACACCGGGGAGCTGTTTTTT	CASSPGQGIDTGELFF
TRBV28	TRBJ2-7	TRBD2	NA	TGTGCCAGCAGTTTGGGATTAGCGGGAATCTACGAGCAGTACTTC	CASSLGLAGIYEQYF
TRBV6-1	TRBJ2-7	TRBD1	NA	TGTGCCAGCAGTGCCGCCGGGACAGGGGGTTACGAGCAGTACTTC	CASSAAGTGGYEQYF
TRBV27	TRBJ2-2	NA	NA	TGTGCCAGCAGTTTTTTCCCCGGGGCCGGGGAGCTGTTTTTT	CASSFFPGAGELFF
TRBV5-4	TRBJ1-1	TRBD1	NA	TGTGCCAGCAGCCCCGGACAGGCCATGATAAACACTGAAGCTTTCTTT	CASSPGQAMINTEAFF
TRBV9	TRBJ2-6	TRBD1	once	TGTGCCAGCAGCCCACGAGGACAGGGTGGCAGCTCTGGGGCCAACGTCCTGACTTTC	CASSPRGQGGSSGANVLTF
TRBV7-9	TRBJ2-2	NA	few	TGTGCCAGCAGCTCCACAGGACTCGGACCCGAGGAGCTGTTTTTT	CASSSTGLGPEELFF
TRBV19	TRBJ2-7	NA	NA	TGTGCCAGTAGTATAGCGCGGGGGCGCGGTGGCGAGCAGTACTTC	CASSIARGRGGEQYF
TRBV28	TRBJ1-5	NA	NA	TGTGCCAGCAGCCCGACCGGGAGGTCCAATCAGCCCCAGCATTTT	CASSPTGRSNQPQHF
TRBV27	TRBJ1-2	TRBD1	NA	TGTGCCAGCAGTTTACAACCTTTTGGGACAGGGTTCGACTATGGCTACACCTTC	CASSLQPFGTGFDYGYTF
TRBV28	TRBJ2-7	TRBD2	NA	TGTGCCAGCAAGCCCCGCGGGAGGTCCTACGAGCAGTACTTC	CASKPRGRSYEQYF
TRBV28	TRBJ1-1	TRBD1	NA	TGTGCCAGCAGTACTAACAGGGGCGCTGAAGCTTTCTTT	CASSTNRGAEAFF
TRBV9	TRBJ2-7	TRBD1	NA	TGTGCCAGCAGCGTAGGTAACAGGGGGGTCGGTGAGCAGTACTTC	CASSVGNRGVGEQYF
TRBV7-2	TRBJ2-1	TRBD2	NA	TGTGCCAGCAGACCCCCCGGGACTAGCGGATACAATGAGCAGTTCTTC	CASRPPGTSGYNEQFF
TRBV6-5	TRBJ2-6	NA	NA	TGTGCCAGCAGTTTTAGCGCCTCTGGGGCCAACGTCCTGACTTTC	CASSFSASGANVLTF
TRBV6-1	TRBJ2-2	NA	NA	TGTGCCAGCAGTGAAGAGAAACCCGTGGCGAACACCGGGGAGCTGTTTTTT	CASSEEKPVANTGELFF
TRBV5-1	TRBJ1-1	TRBD1	NA	TGCGCCAGCAGCTTGGACGGGACAGGGGGCACTGAAGCTTTCTTT	CASSLDGTGGTEAFF
TRBV9	TRBJ1-3	NA	NA	TGTGCCAGCAGCGTAGGTAAAGGACCAAACTCTGGAAACACCATATATTTT	CASSVGKGPNSGNTIYF
TRBV28	TRBJ1-2	NA	NA	TGTGCCAGTTACCCGGGACGGACTAACTATGGCTACACCTTC	CASYPGRTNYGYTF
TRBV18	TRBJ2-7	TRBD1	NA	TGTGCCAGCTCCCAACGTGGGACAGACGTGCAGTACTTC	CASSQRGTDVQYF
TRBV4-1	TRBJ1-6	NA	once	TGCGCCAGCAGCCAAGATCAGCAGGGCAGGGATTCACCCCTCCACTTT	CASSQDQQGRDSPLHF
TRBV7-8	TRBJ1-1	NA	NA	TGTGCCAGCAGCCCGGGGGCGGGGGCTGAAGCTTTCTTT	CASSPGAGAEAFF
TRBV2	TRBJ2-7	NA	NA	TGTGCCAGCAGGAGGGGTTGGCGAGAGTCCTACGAGCAGTACTTC	CASRRGWRESYEQYF
TRBV10-3	TRBJ2-4	NA	once	TGTGCCATCAGTGAGTCCCCGGTGCAACTAGCCAAAAACATTCAGTACTTC	CAISESPVQLAKNIQYF
TRBV5-1	TRBJ2-1	TRBD1	once	TGCGCCAGCAGCTTTGGACAGGGGATGGACAATGAGCAGTTCTTC	CASSFGQGMDNEQFF
TRBV11-1	TRBJ2-7	NA	NA	TGTGCCAGCAGCAAGGCTATGTCTGCCGAGCAGTACTTC	CASSKAMSAEQYF
TRBV28	TRBJ2-7	TRBD1	NA	TGTGCCAGCAGTGCGGGACAGGGCCCCTACGAGCAGTACTTC	CASSAGQGPYEQYF